One and the same sample provided the 22 T cell receptor beta chains below, sequenced in a study of blood T cell repertoires in COVID-19 (TCRdb year 2020). Library prep was done by the immunoSEQ multiplex PCR assay. The clones in this table, taken by TCRdb from immuneACCESS, are in-frame only. Not every clone is retained; where verified, under half of the shortfall comes from an unresolved V gene, and the cause of the rest is unknown. Here the sample has about 210,000 clones; around 80% occur a single time. The ten top clones hold about 8% of the sample. Sequenced: peripheral blood. Receptors were obtained from a woman aged 60-70 years with COVID-19, enrolled during active disease.

V gene TRBV27 combines with J gene TRBJ2-2, with 8 nucleotides matching TRBD2. With V trimmed by 6 bases and J by 4 bases, 7 bases remained unmatched. The CDR3 length is 15 residues. Germline-derived CDR1 and CDR2 are MNHEY and SMNVEV (reference sequence). This CDR3 is CASSPAGGVTGELFF. DNA for the CDR3: TGTGCCAGCAGCCCTGCCGGGGGGGTCACCGGGGAGCTGTTTTTT.

This chain connects TRBV30 to TRBJ1-3; unclear D gene. Germline CDR1 is GTSNPN and CDR2 is SVGIG (reference sequence). Trimming removed 4 bases from V and 0 bases from J, with 7 bases in between. CDR3 length: 13 amino acids. The CDR3 DNA follows: TGTGCCTGGAAAAGGAGCTCTGGAAACACCATATATTTT. It codes for CAWKRSSGNTIYF.

This clone was observed a handful of times. The same CDR3 is also encoded by other DNA sequences in this sample. The chain is built from TRBV11-2 and TRBJ2-2; D might be TRBD1 (5 bases). V lost 0 bases and J 4 bases, leaving 6 bases between the germline ends. The V gene's germline CDR1 is SGHAT and CDR2 FQNNGV. The CDR3 is 14 amino acids. Written as DNA, the CDR3 is TGTGCCAGCAGCTTAGAAGGGGTCACCGGGGAGCTGTTTTTT. It specifies CASSLEGVTGELFF. The variable domain in full, completed from reference TRBV11-2 and TRBJ2-2, reads EAGVAQSPRYKIIEKRQSVAFWCNPISGHATLYWYQQILGQGPKLLIQFQNNGVVDDSQLPKDRFSAERLKGVDSTLKIQPAKLEDSAVYLCASSLEGVTGELFFGEGSRLTVL.

V usage is TRBV2 and J usage is TRBJ2-3; the match to TRBD2 covers 7 bases. Looked up from germline, CDR1 is SNHLY and CDR2 is FYNNEI. The CDR3 runs to 17 residues. The V and J ends lost 6 bases and 2 bases, in that order; junction bases with no gene match: 14. This CDR3 is CASSGRVASGLTDTQYF. In DNA, the CDR3 is TGTGCCAGCAGCGGCCGAGTTGCTAGCGGTCTCACAGATACGCAGTATTTT. Supplemented by reference TRBV2 and TRBJ2-3, the full variable domain reads EPEVTQTPSHQVTQMGQEVILRCVPISNHLYFYWYRQILGQKVEFLVSFYNNEISEKSEIFDDQFSVERPDGSNFTLKIRSTKLEDSAMYFCASSGRVASGLTDTQYFGPGTRLTVL.

V is TRBV10-1 and J is TRBJ2-7, with D possibly being TRBD2 (6 bases). This CDR3 has 15 amino acids. CDR1 is WNHNN, CDR2 SYGVQD, per germline (reference sequence). V shed 4 bases and J shed 5 bases, with 18 bases lying between them. In DNA form, the CDR3 reads TGCGCCAGCAGTGGGGGGACTCCGGGAACCCACGAGCAGTACGTC. It yields the protein CASSGGTPGTHEQYV.

This chain connects TRBV29-1 to TRBJ2-7; D not resolved. Trimming pared 5 bases from V and 4 bases from J, leaving 12 bases between. The germline CDR1 and CDR2 sequences are SQVTM and ANQGSEA. This CDR3 has 12 amino acids. CDR3: CSVSPSGYEQYF. CDR3 DNA sequence: TGCAGCGTTTCCCCCTCCGGGTACGAGCAGTACTTC.

The CDR3 coding sequence is TGCAGCGTTTCTCAGGGGCCCCCTACGATCGGCTACACCTTC. Translating gives CSVSQGPPTIGYTF. V is TRBV29-1 and J is TRBJ1-2; a weak D match, TRBD1 (6 bases). The ends were cut back, 5 bases at V and 8 bases at J, with 21 bases in the middle. The CDR3 has 14 residues. The germline V gene encodes CDR1 SQVTM and CDR2 ANQGSEA.

This chain connects TRBV27 to TRBJ2-2; tentatively, D is TRBD2 (6 bases). Per the germline V gene, CDR1 is MNHEY and CDR2 is SMNVEV (reference sequence). The length of the CDR3 is 18 residues. V lost 6 bases, J lost 6 bases, and 26 bases lay in between. As DNA, the CDR3 is TGTGCCAGCAGCCTCGCCGGGGGTGCAAGCTCAATTTCCGGGGAGCTGTTTTTT. Translation gives CASSLAGGASSISGELFF.

V is TRBV6-6 and J is TRBJ2-5; TRBD1 matches 9 bases. Germline CDR1 is MNHNY and CDR2 is SVGAGI (reference sequence). Trimming removed 5 bases from V and 4 bases from J; junction bases left unmatched: 14. This CDR3 is 17 amino acids long. The CDR3 reads CASSLGPGQGYLETQYF. CDR3 coding DNA: TGTGCCAGCAGTCTGGGACCGGGACAGGGTTACTTAGAGACCCAGTACTTC.

This chain joins TRBV5-1 and TRBJ2-1; the match to TRBD2 covers 10 bases. V dropped 2 bases and J dropped 7; count of bases not matched to a gene: 6. CDR1 is SGHRS, CDR2 YFSETQ, per germline. The CDR3 loop spans 15 amino acids. CDR3 protein: CASSLRTSGVNEQFF. For the CDR3, the DNA is TGCGCCAGCAGCTTAAGAACTAGCGGGGTGAATGAGCAGTTCTTC. Filled out from reference TRBV5-1 and TRBJ2-1, the complete variable domain reads KAGVTQTPRYLIKTRGQQVTLSCSPISGHRSVSWYQQTPGQGLQFLFEYFSETQRNKGNFPGRFSGRQFSNSRSEMNVSTLELGDSALYLCASSLRTSGVNEQFFGPGTRLTVL.

For the CDR3, the DNA is TGCAGCGGCGGACAGGGAGGAAACACTGAAGCTTTCTTT. Translating it yields CSGGQGGNTEAFF. This sequence joins TRBV29-1 and TRBJ1-1; 8 nucleotides agree with TRBD1. V dropped 7 bases and J dropped 2; count of bases not matched to a gene: 6. This CDR3 contains 13 residues. The germline CDR1 and CDR2 sequences are SQVTM and ANQGSEA.

This chain links TRBV29-1 with TRBJ2-7; 7 nucleotides line up with TRBD2. V trimming: 4 bases; J trimming: 5 bases; junction bases outside the gene matches: 11. Germline assignment: CDR1 SQVTM and CDR2 ANQGSEA. The CDR3 length is 14 residues. The CDR3 sequence is CSVGVGAGVNEQYF. In DNA form, the CDR3 reads TGCAGCGTTGGTGTAGGGGCGGGAGTGAACGAGCAGTACTTC.

This clone was picked up a small number of times. This chain links TRBV28 with TRBJ1-5; D uncertain. Per germline, CDR1 MDHEN and CDR2 SYDVKM. The CDR3 contains 17 residues. The ends were cut back, 2 bases at V and 4 bases at J, with 18 bases in the middle. CDR3 sequence (DNA): TGTGCCAGCAGTTTACCGACTACGGGTCGCCCGAATCAGCCCCAGCATTTT. This codes for CASSLPTTGRPNQPQHF.

This clone came up a few times. The genes are TRBV2 and TRBJ2-2, with 7 bases that match TRBD1. After removal of 6 bases from V and 0 bases from J, the junction contained 4 bases not matched to a gene. CDR1 is SNHLY and CDR2 is FYNNEI in the germline V gene. This CDR3 has 15 amino acids. CDR3 protein: CASRGTAANTGELFF. CDR3 nucleotides: TGTGCCAGCAGGGGGACAGCCGCGAACACCGGGGAGCTGTTTTTT. The whole variable domain, filled in from reference TRBV2 and TRBJ2-2, reads EPEVTQTPSHQVTQMGQEVILRCVPISNHLYFYWYRQILGQKVEFLVSFYNNEISEKSEIFDDQFSVERPDGSNFTLKIRSTKLEDSAMYFCASRGTAANTGELFFGEGSRLTVL.

This sequence joins TRBV20-1 and TRBJ2-3; D call uncertain. CDR3 length equals 14 residues. Germline CDR1 and CDR2: DFQATT and SNEGSKA (reference sequence). Trimming removed 3 bases from V and 3 bases from J, with 13 bases in between. The DNA for the CDR3 is TGCAGTGCTAGTACCCAGGATGGGACAGATACGCAGTATTTT. Translating it yields CSASTQDGTDTQYF.

The chain uses TRBV11-2 and TRBJ1-2; 7 bases are a match to TRBD1. J lost 5 bases, V lost 5 bases, and 11 bases had no gene match. The germline V gene encodes CDR1 SGHAT and CDR2 FQNNGV. The CDR3 length is 15 residues. The CDR3 is CASSLGTEYYYGYTF. The DNA for the CDR3 is TGTGCCAGCAGCCTTGGGACAGAGTACTATTATGGCTACACCTTC.

The rearrangement uses TRBV5-4 and TRBJ1-4; TRBD1 is a possible D gene (6 bases). Germline V gene lookup returns CDR1 SGHNT and CDR2 YYREEE (reference sequence). V lost 5 bases, J lost 5 bases, and 13 bases lay in between. This CDR3 has 14 residues. CDR3 in amino acids: CASSLQGLNEKLFF. CDR3 sequence (DNA): TGTGCCAGCAGTTTACAGGGCCTAAATGAAAAACTGTTTTTT.

This chain uses TRBV7-3 with TRBJ1-1; TRBD1 might be the D (6 bases). CDR3 length equals 16 residues. V was clipped by 2 bases and J by 3 bases, with 16 bases between them. The V gene's germline CDR1 is SGHTA and CDR2 FQGTGA. The CDR3, as DNA: TGTGCCAGCAGCTTATGGGCAGGGGAAGAGGACACTGAAGCTTTCTTT. Translation gives CASSLWAGEEDTEAFF.

The rearrangement uses TRBV5-4 and TRBJ2-7, with TRBD2 matching 7 bases. The CDR3 sequence is 14 residues long. Germline trimming cut 0 bases from V and 4 bases from J; bases unmatched to any gene: 4. Germline values: CDR1 SGHNT, CDR2 YYREEE (reference sequence). The chain's CDR3 is CASSLDAGDYEQYF. In DNA form, the CDR3 reads TGTGCCAGCAGCTTGGACGCGGGAGATTACGAGCAGTACTTC.

The chain carries TRBV29-1 and TRBJ1-2; tentative D call: TRBD1 (5 bases). The germline V gene has CDR1 SQVTM and CDR2 ANQGSEA. V shed 5 bases and J shed 6 bases, with 10 bases lying between them. The CDR3 consists of 11 residues. This CDR3 is CSVNGGDGYTF. The CDR3 nucleotides are TGCAGCGTTAACGGAGGGGATGGCTACACCTTC. The variable domain in full, with the rest retrieved from reference TRBV29-1 and TRBJ1-2, is SAVISQKPSRDICQRGTSLTIQCQVDSQVTMMFWYRQQPGQSLTLIATANQGSEATYESGFVIDKFPISRPNLTFSTLTVSNMSPEDSSIYLCSVNGGDGYTFGSGTRLTVV.

A few counts support this clone. The chain combines TRBV19 with TRBJ1-5; 9 nucleotides agree with TRBD1. V trimming: 5 bases; J trimming: 6 bases; junction bases outside the gene matches: 8. CDR1 is LNHDA, CDR2 SQIVND, per germline (reference sequence). The CDR3 is 15 amino acids. The CDR3 DNA sequence: TGTGCCAGTAGTCAACAGGGGGCTACGGGTCAGCCCCAGCATTTT. Translating it yields CASSQQGATGQPQHF. Using reference TRBV19 and TRBJ1-5 for the parts outside the CDR3, the full variable domain is DGGITQSPKYLFRKEGQNVTLSCEQNLNHDAMYWYRQDPGQGLRLIYYSQIVNDFQKGDIAEGYSVSREKKESFPLTVTSAQKNPTAFYLCASSQQGATGQPQHFGDGTRLSIL.

The chain couples TRBV3-1 (or the pseudogene TRBV3-2) to TRBJ1-3, with TRBD1 as a possible D gene (5 bases). There are 16 residues in the CDR3. V was pared by 4 bases and J by 2 bases, with 15 bases between. CDR1 and CDR2 from the germline V gene are LGHDT and YNNKEL (reference sequence). CDR3 region: CASSLFGRQPGNTIYF. The CDR3 nucleotides read TGTGCCAGCAGCCTTTTCGGGAGACAGCCTGGAAACACCATATATTTT.